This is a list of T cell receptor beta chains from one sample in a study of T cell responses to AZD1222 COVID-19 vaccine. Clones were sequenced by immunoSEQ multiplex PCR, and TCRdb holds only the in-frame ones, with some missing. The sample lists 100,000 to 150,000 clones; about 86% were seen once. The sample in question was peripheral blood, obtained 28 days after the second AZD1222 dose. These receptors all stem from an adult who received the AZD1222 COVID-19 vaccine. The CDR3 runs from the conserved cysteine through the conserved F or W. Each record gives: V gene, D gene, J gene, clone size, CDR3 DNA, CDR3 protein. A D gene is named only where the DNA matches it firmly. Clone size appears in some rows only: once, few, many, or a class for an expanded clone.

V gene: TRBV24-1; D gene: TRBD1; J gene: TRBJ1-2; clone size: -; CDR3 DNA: TGTGCCACCAGTCCACCCGGGACAGTCAGCTACTATGGCTACACCTTC; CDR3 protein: CATSPPGTVSYYGYTF
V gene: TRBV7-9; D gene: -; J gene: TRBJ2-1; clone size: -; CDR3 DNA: TGTGCCAGCAGCGGAACCCGGGACCGGGCCCTCTACAATGAGCAGTTCTTC; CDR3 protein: CASSGTRDRALYNEQFF
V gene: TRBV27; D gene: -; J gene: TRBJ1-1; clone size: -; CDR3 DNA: TGTGCCAGCAGTTTCGAGTGGAACACTGAAGCTTTCTTT; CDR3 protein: CASSFEWNTEAFF
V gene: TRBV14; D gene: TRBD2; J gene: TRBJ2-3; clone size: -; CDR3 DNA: TGTGCCAGCAGCCAAGGTAGCGGGAGAGTAACAGATACGCAGTATTTT; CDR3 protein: CASSQGSGRVTDTQYF
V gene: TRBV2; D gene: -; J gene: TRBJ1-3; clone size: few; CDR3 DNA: TGTGCCAGCAGTGCATCGCGGTACTCTGGAAACACCATATATTTT; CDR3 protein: CASSASRYSGNTIYF
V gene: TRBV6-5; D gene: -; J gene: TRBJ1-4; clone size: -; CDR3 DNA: TGTGCCAGCAGTACACTCGGGGCAACTAATGAAAAACTGTTTTTT; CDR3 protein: CASSTLGATNEKLFF
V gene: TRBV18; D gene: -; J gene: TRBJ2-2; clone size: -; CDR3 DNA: TGTGCCAGCTCACCACCGACGAGGGGCCTTAACACCGGGGAGCTGTTTTTT; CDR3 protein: CASSPPTRGLNTGELFF
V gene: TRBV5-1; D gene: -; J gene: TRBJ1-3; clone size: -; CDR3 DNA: TGCGCCAGCAGCTTGGGCAACTCTGGAAACACCATATATTTT; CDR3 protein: CASSLGNSGNTIYF
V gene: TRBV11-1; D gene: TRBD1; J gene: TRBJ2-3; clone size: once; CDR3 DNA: TGTGCCAGCAGCTTAGCGATTGGGGACAGTGTTGTTACAGATACGCAGTATTTT; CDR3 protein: CASSLAIGDSVVTDTQYF
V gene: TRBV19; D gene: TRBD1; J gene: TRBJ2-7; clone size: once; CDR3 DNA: TGTGCCAGTAGTCTTAATCCCCGGACAGGAGACTACGAGCAGTACTTC; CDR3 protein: CASSLNPRTGDYEQYF
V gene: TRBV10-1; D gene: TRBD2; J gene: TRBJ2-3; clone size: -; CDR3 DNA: TGCGCCAGCAGTGATGCACTAGCGGGACGTGGGGATACGCAGTATTTT; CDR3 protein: CASSDALAGRGDTQYF
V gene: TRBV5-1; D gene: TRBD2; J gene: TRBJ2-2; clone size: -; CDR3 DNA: TGCGCCAGCAGCCCCGCTAAGGGGAGGGGCACCGGGGAGCTGTTTTTT; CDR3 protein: CASSPAKGRGTGELFF